A single sample is the source of the 10 T cell receptor beta chains below, sequenced in a study of beta chain features in type 1 diabetes. Study-wide results and caveats: Shorter TCRB CDR3s, moderately but significantly so, were found in Type 1 diabetes patients in all four CD4+ subsets.

The antigens of these receptors remain unknown. Expressed TCRB transcripts were sequenced because the entire RNA isolate underwent reverse transcription. Data came from immunoSEQ multiplex PCR; TCRdb stores just in-frame clones and leaves some out. Here the sample spans over 200,000 clones, approximately 11% being singletons. Sequencing used naive CD4+ T cells from blood. The source of these receptors is a man under 40 with type 1 diabetes.

The chain has TRBV11-2 and TRBJ2-4; TRBD1 agrees at 7 bases. V shed 4 bases, J shed 4 bases, and the junction held 7 bases outside the gene matches. This CDR3 comprises 15 residues. The germline CDR1 and CDR2 sequences are SGHAT and FQNNGV. DNA of the CDR3: TGTGCCAGCAGCTCCGCCGGGACAGCAAAAAACATTCAGTACTTC. It yields the protein CASSSAGTAKNIQYF.

The chain recombines TRBV6-6 with TRBJ2-5, with a tentative D call TRBD1 (6 bases). The CDR3 is made up of 13 amino acids. V was clipped by 8 bases and J by 4 bases, with 14 bases between them. Germline lookup yields CDR1 MNHNY and CDR2 SVGAGI (reference sequence). CDR3 DNA sequence: TGTGCCAGCTCTGGAAAAGGGGGAGAGACCCAGTACTTC. Translation gives CASSGKGGETQYF.

In its sample, this clone was seen a few times. The chain recombines TRBV25-1 with TRBJ1-6; D is ambiguous. CDR1 is MGHDK, CDR2 SYGVNS, per germline. This CDR3 is built from 15 residues. V was cut by 3 bases and J by 0 bases, with 6 bases left in between. CDR3: CASSDSTSYNSPLHF. In nucleotides, the CDR3 is TGTGCCAGCAGTGATAGTACCTCCTATAATTCACCCCTCCACTTT.

The J gene is TRBJ2-1, the V gene TRBV28, with 11 bases fitting TRBD2. From germline, CDR1 is MDHEN and CDR2 SYDVKM. The ends lost 6 bases at V and 14 bases at J; junction bases unmatched: 15. The CDR3 has 15 residues. This CDR3 is CASRPGTSGARGKFF. The CDR3 DNA follows: TGTGCCAGCAGACCCGGGACTAGCGGCGCCCGAGGAAAGTTCTTC.

The chain is built from TRBV25-1 and TRBJ2-3, with D unresolved. Germline CDR1 MGHDK, CDR2 SYGVNS. The CDR3 sequence is 13 residues long. The V gene lost 4 bases and the J gene lost 8 bases, with 13 bases spanning the gap. In DNA, the CDR3 is TGTGCCAGCAGTGGGTCCTACAGACGTACGCAGTATTTT. It encodes CASSGSYRRTQYF.

This clone was observed a handful of times. V and J are TRBV10-3 and TRBJ1-1; 8 nucleotides agree with TRBD1. The germline CDR1 and CDR2 sequences are ENHRY and SYGVKD. The ends lost 0 bases at V and 8 bases at J; junction bases unmatched: 2. There are 13 residues in the CDR3. The CDR3 DNA is TGTGCCATCAGTGAGTCGAGGGACAGGGAAGCTTTCTTT. Translating gives CAISESRDREAFF.

This chain links TRBV13 with TRBJ2-3; D might be TRBD2 (6 bases). V lost 1 base and J 4 bases, leaving 18 bases between the germline ends. Germline values: CDR1 PRHDT, CDR2 FYEKMQ (reference sequence). This CDR3 spans 17 amino acids. The CDR3 loop reads CASSLAPPGGWADTQYF. CDR3 sequence (DNA): TGTGCCAGCAGCTTAGCACCTCCCGGGGGATGGGCAGATACGCAGTATTTT.

V is TRBV6-6 and J is TRBJ2-1; weak D call: TRBD1 (5 bases). Trimming pared 6 bases from V and 0 bases from J, leaving 15 bases between. Germline assignment: CDR1 MNHNY and CDR2 SVGAGI (reference sequence). The length of the CDR3 is 16 residues. The CDR3 protein is CASRRQIRSSYNEQFF. CDR3 in DNA: TGTGCCAGCAGACGACAGATCCGGAGCTCCTACAATGAGCAGTTCTTC.

The genes are TRBV13 and TRBJ2-7, with D maybe TRBD1 (6 bases). V was cut by 2 bases and J by 3 bases, with 11 bases left in between. The CDR3 extends over 14 amino acids. The germline CDR1 and CDR2 sequences are PRHDT and FYEKMQ (reference sequence). The CDR3 reads CASSLQRTVYEQYF. The CDR3 DNA is TGTGCCAGCAGCTTACAAAGGACAGTCTACGAGCAGTACTTC.

The chain links TRBV29-1 to TRBJ1-1; possible D gene TRBD1, 6 bases. The germline V gene has CDR1 SQVTM and CDR2 ANQGSEA. The ends were cut back, 6 bases at V and 1 base at J, with 12 bases in the middle. The CDR3 consists of 13 residues. CDR3 sequence (DNA): TGCAGCGTGTCACAGGGCCGGAACACTGAAGCTTTCTTT. As protein: CSVSQGRNTEAFF. Filled out from reference TRBV29-1 and TRBJ1-1, the complete variable domain reads SAVISQKPSRDICQRGTSLTIQCQVDSQVTMMFWYRQQPGQSLTLIATANQGSEATYESGFVIDKFPISRPNLTFSTLTVSNMSPEDSSIYLCSVSQGRNTEAFFGQGTRLTVV.